Below are 21 T cell receptor beta chains sequenced from a single sample in a study of T-cell reconstitution after alpha-beta-depleted transplantation in children. Using unique molecular identifiers, the investigators prepared the TCRbeta library. TCRdb re-called the PCR reads with MiXCR, one entry per CDR3 protein. Of some 490,000 distinct CDR3 sequences in the sample, roughly an eighth were seen once. Material: PBMCs from the stem cell graft donor, obtained from the stem cell graft. These receptors all come from a human donor who donated a stem cell graft to a child with combined immunodeficiency.

In its sample, this clonotype was seen a few times. This rearrangement joins TRBV5-1 to TRBJ2-1; weak D call: TRBD2 (6 bases). Germline CDR1 is SGHRS and CDR2 is YFSETQ. Trimming left V 4 bases short and J 1 base short, with 12 bases between. The CDR3 has 15 residues. The CDR3 protein is CASSGGTASYNEQFF. The CDR3 DNA follows: TGCGCCAGCAGCGGGGGGACCGCTTCCTACAATGAGCAGTTCTTC.

DNA for the CDR3: TGCGCCAGCAGCCAAGTTTGGCCAGACCAAGAGACCCAGTACTTC. Translated, it gives CASSQVWPDQETQYF. The genes are TRBV4-3 and TRBJ2-5; no clear D gene. Deletions cut 1 base from V and 0 bases from J, with 9 bases between. Germline V CDR1 and CDR2: LGHNA, YSLEER. CDR3 size: 15 residues.

This clonotype was counted ten times or more. V and J are TRBV10-3 and TRBJ1-2, with TRBD1 identical over 8 bases. This CDR3 is 13 amino acids long. CDR1 is ENHRY, CDR2 SYGVKD, per germline. Unmatched junction bases numbered 2, after V lost 8 bases and J lost 0 bases. CDR3 sequence: CAISDRANYGYTF. CDR3 nucleotide sequence: TGTGCCATCTCGGACAGGGCTAACTATGGCTACACCTTC.

The table lists this clonotype with many counts. The chain has TRBV29-1 and TRBJ2-3; 8 nucleotides line up with TRBD2. The germline V gene has CDR1 SQVTM and CDR2 ANQGSEA. The V segment lost 0 bases and the J segment 4 bases; nucleotides outside the gene matches: 12. This CDR3 region has 17 residues. CDR3 in DNA: TGCAGCGTTGAAGATCTTCGACTAGCGCACCCTTCAGATACGCAGTATTTT. This encodes CSVEDLRLAHPSDTQYF.

This clonotype was found many times. The V and J genes are TRBV29-1 and TRBJ1-1; perhaps TRBD1 as D (5 bases). The V end was cut by 7 bases, the J end by 0 bases, with 9 bases between. Germline assignment: CDR1 SQVTM and CDR2 ANQGSEA. CDR3 length equals 12 residues. DNA of the CDR3: TGCAGCGGGGGGTGGATGAACACTGAAGCTTTCTTT. Amino acid sequence: CSGGWMNTEAFF. Drawing the rest from reference TRBV29-1 and TRBJ1-1, the complete variable domain is SAVISQKPSRDICQRGTSLTIQCQVDSQVTMMFWYRQQPGQSLTLIATANQGSEATYESGFVIDKFPISRPNLTFSTLTVSNMSPEDSSIYLCSGGWMNTEAFFGQGTRLTVV.

The chain employs TRBV27 and TRBJ2-1, with TRBD1 identical over 11 bases. Germline V CDR1 and CDR2: MNHEY, SMNVEV (reference sequence). After removal of 10 bases from V and 7 bases from J, the junction contained 9 bases not matched to a gene. The length of the CDR3 is 14 residues. CDR3 sequence reads: CATLGQGAGNEQFF. CDR3 sequence (DNA): TGTGCCACCTTAGGACAGGGGGCGGGTAATGAGCAGTTCTTC.

Concerning this clonotype itself: A read error may be the cause here, since a much bigger clone is one base away. This CDR3 reads CCARASAGRDNEQFF. CDR3 coding DNA: TGCTGTGCTAGAGCCTCAGCGGGGAGAGACAATGAGCAGTTCTTC. The chain joins TRBV20-1 to TRBJ2-1; 7 bases align to TRBD2. Per germline, CDR1 DFQATT and CDR2 SNEGSKA (reference sequence). The CDR3 runs 15 residues.

The V gene is TRBV6-2 or TRBV6-3, the J gene TRBJ2-1, with TRBD1 matching over 7 bases. The CDR3 covers 15 residues. Germline V gene sequence: CDR1 MNHEY, CDR2 SVGEGT. V shed 6 bases and J 2 bases; nucleotides not matched to a gene: 7. This CDR3 is CASSPGTAPYNEQFF. The CDR3 region has the DNA TGTGCCAGCAGCCCCGGGACAGCACCCTACAATGAGCAGTTCTTC.

This clonotype was recorded many times. The chain uses TRBV12-3 or TRBV12-4 and TRBJ1-4, with unresolved D. Trimming pared 5 bases from V and 7 bases from J, leaving 14 bases between. This CDR3 comprises 14 residues. The CDR3 DNA sequence: TGTGCCAGCAGTGCTAGGAATTACCCTGAAAAACTGTTTTTT. It encodes CASSARNYPEKLFF.

This chain uses TRBV5-1 with TRBJ1-5; a possible D gene is TRBD1 (5 bases). The CDR3 is 15 amino acids. Germline CDR1 SGHRS, CDR2 YFSETQ. V lost 4 bases and J 7 bases, leaving 18 bases between the germline ends. The CDR3 region is CASSLNVGEEQPQHF. In DNA form, the CDR3 reads TGCGCCAGCAGCCTAAACGTGGGGGAGGAACAGCCCCAGCATTTT. The variable domain in full, with the rest retrieved from reference TRBV5-1 and TRBJ1-5, is KAGVTQTPRYLIKTRGQQVTLSCSPISGHRSVSWYQQTPGQGLQFLFEYFSETQRNKGNFPGRFSGRQFSNSRSEMNVSTLELGDSALYLCASSLNVGEEQPQHFGDGTRLSIL.

This clonotype has ten or more counts. This chain uses TRBV20-1 with TRBJ2-4; D gene ambiguous. The V end lost 5 bases, the J end lost 6 bases, and 11 bases lay between the germline ends. This CDR3 contains 12 residues. Germline CDR1 DFQATT, CDR2 SNEGSKA (reference sequence). CDR3 loop: CSADARGNIQYF. CDR3 nucleotide sequence: TGCAGTGCTGACGCCCGCGGAAACATTCAGTACTTC.

This chain links TRBV2 with TRBJ2-5; 10 bases map to TRBD1. CDR3 length equals 12 residues. V lost 5 bases, J lost 7 bases, and 1 base stayed unmatched. Germline CDR1 and CDR2: SNHLY and FYNNEI. This CDR3 reads CASSWDRGTQYF. The CDR3 bases are TGTGCCAGCAGTTGGGACAGGGGGACCCAGTACTTC.

This clonotype was recorded a few times. V and J are TRBV6-4 and TRBJ1-6; D is ambiguous. Between the trimmed V and J ends, which lost 8 bases and 0 bases, there was a span of 23 bases. Germline CDR1 is MRHNA and CDR2 is SNTAGT. The CDR3 length is 19 residues. For the CDR3, the DNA is TGTGCCAGCCTTCCTTTCGGGGTAAATTGGATCTCCTATAATTCACCCCTCCACTTT. It encodes CASLPFGVNWISYNSPLHF.

This clonotype came up many times. This chain joins TRBV5-1 and TRBJ1-1; 7 bases line up with TRBD1. The ends lost 4 bases at V and 7 bases at J; junction bases unmatched: 10. This CDR3 is 14 amino acids long. Germline CDR1 is SGHRS and CDR2 is YFSETQ. CDR3 DNA sequence: TGCGCCAGCAGCCGTCCCGACAGGGAGGGTGAAGCTTTCTTT. Its translation: CASSRPDREGEAFF.

The chain recombines TRBV12-3 or TRBV12-4 with TRBJ2-3; D unclear. The CDR3 sequence is 14 residues long. V lost 0 bases and J lost 3, with 7 bases in between. The CDR3 DNA reads as TGTGCCAGCAGTTTAGCCTGGAGAACAGATACGCAGTATTTT. As protein: CASSLAWRTDTQYF.

This chain uses TRBV27 with TRBJ2-5; a possible D gene is TRBD2 (7 bases). The CDR3 runs to 14 residues. Trimming took 7 bases from V and 4 from J, leaving 16 bases between them. Germline V CDR1 and CDR2: MNHEY, SMNVEV (reference sequence). The CDR3 sequence: CASKKQGGGETQYF. Here the CDR3 DNA reads TGTGCCAGCAAAAAACAGGGAGGGGGAGAGACCCAGTACTTC.

This clonotype was counted a few times. V and J are TRBV2 and TRBJ1-2; D ambiguous. V lost 10 bases, J lost 0 bases, and 12 bases lay in between. Germline V lookup: CDR1 SNHLY, CDR2 FYNNEI. This CDR3 contains 13 residues. CDR3 coding DNA: TGTGCCACCGCGGCTGAGCCTAACTATGGCTACACCTTC. This translates into CATAAEPNYGYTF.

Concerning this clonotype: Germline is not matched at one junction end, which may reflect a read error. This chain uses TRBV12-3 or TRBV12-4 with TRBJ2-7, with TRBD2 matching over 12 bases. The CDR3 runs to 13 residues. Here the CDR3 DNA reads TGTGCCAGCAGCCCAGGACTAGCGGGAAGGGAAACATTC. Translation: CASSPGLAGRETF.

This clonotype occurred a few times. The V call is TRBV6-2 or TRBV6-3, the J call TRBJ1-1; D not certain. Trimming left V 4 bases short and J 4 bases short, with 10 bases between. CDR1 MNHEY and CDR2 SVGEGT come from the germline V gene. This CDR3 has 13 residues. CDR3 sequence reads: CASSSTEPTEAFF. CDR3 in DNA: TGTGCCAGCAGTTCGACCGAACCCACTGAAGCTTTCTTT.

This clonotype was recorded many times. The rearrangement links TRBV6-5 to TRBJ2-2; no clear D. CDR1 and CDR2 from the germline V gene are MNHEY and SVGAGI. Trimming took 5 bases from V and 2 from J, leaving 9 bases between them. The CDR3 has 14 amino acids. This CDR3 is CASSQQSNTGELFF. The CDR3 nucleotides read TGTGCCAGCAGTCAACAGAGTAACACCGGGGAGCTGTTTTTT.

This clonotype was seen at least ten times. The rearrangement joins TRBV5-1 to TRBJ2-1; no definite D call. The CDR3 is made up of 15 amino acids. Trimming took off 7 bases at V and 0 bases at J, with 14 bases between the two ends. Germline loops: CDR1 SGHRS, CDR2 YFSETQ. CDR3 sequence (DNA): TGCGCCAGCCGCAGAGACGGAAGCTCCTACAATGAGCAGTTCTTC. Amino acid sequence: CASRRDGSSYNEQFF.